Listed below are T cell receptor beta chains from one sample, sequenced in a study of somatic mutations in cytotoxic T cells in rheumatoid arthritis. The data were produced by immunoSEQ multiplex PCR, yet TCRdb's version contains in-frame clones alone and is incomplete. This sample yields some 15,000 clones, of which about three quarters are seen a single time; under 11% belongs to the top ten. The sequenced sample was CD8+ T cells sorted from blood. The receptor set was obtained from an adult with rheumatoid arthritis. Both conserved end residues are part of each CDR3. The order of the fields is D gene, V gene, J gene, clone size, CDR3 DNA, CDR3 protein. D genes are given only for firm matches. Expanded clones get a size class; other rows say once, few or many, or leave the size out.

>.|TRBV13|TRBJ1-1|once
TGTGCCAGCAGCCCAGAACTGAACACTGAAGCTTTCTTT
CASSPELNTEAFF
>.|TRBV30|TRBJ1-2|.
TGTGCCTGGAAGGGGTTATCTAACTACTATGGCTACACCTTC
CAWKGLSNYYGYTF
>.|TRBV6-5|TRBJ1-1|once
TGTGCCAGCAGTTTGGGCCCGGGCACTGAAGCTTTCTTT
CASSLGPGTEAFF
>.|TRBV9|TRBJ1-1|.
TGTGCCAGCAGCGTGGGGGCCGAGCTTCTATACACTGAAGCTTTCTTT
CASSVGAELLYTEAFF
>.|TRBV7-6|TRBJ2-7|.
TGTGCCAGCATGACGGAGGATGGGATGTCCTACGAGCAGTACTTC
CASMTEDGMSYEQYF
>.|TRBV6-5|TRBJ2-3|.
TGTGCCAGCAGTTACTCGAATATGGAGGGTAGCGATACGCAGTATTTT
CASSYSNMEGSDTQYF
>.|TRBV11-1|TRBJ2-3|.
TGTGCCAGCAGCGGGGGGGCCGAAACATTTAGCACAGATACGCAGTATTTT
CASSGGAETFSTDTQYF
>.|TRBV7-3|TRBJ2-6|.
TGTGCCAGCAGCTTCTCTGGGGCCAACGTCCTGACTTTC
CASSFSGANVLTF
>TRBD1|TRBV25-1|TRBJ2-1|.
TGTGCCAGCAGTGAACAGGGGGTCAATGAGCAGTTCTTC
CASSEQGVNEQFF
>.|TRBV27|TRBJ2-3|.
TGTGCCAGCAGTTCTCGGCTCAGCACAGATACGCAGTATTTT
CASSSRLSTDTQYF
>TRBD1|TRBV7-6|TRBJ2-1|.
TGTGCCAGCAGCTTACTCACAGGGGGCGCCTACAATGAGCAGTTCTTC
CASSLLTGGAYNEQFF
>.|TRBV2|TRBJ1-2|.
TGTGCCAGCGGGAACTGGGAAGGCTACACCTTC
CASGNWEGYTF
>.|TRBV5-4|TRBJ1-1|.
TGTGCCAGCAGCTTTAGGGGTAACACTGAAGCTTTCTTT
CASSFRGNTEAFF
>TRBD2|TRBV19|TRBJ2-7|once
TGTGCCAGTAGTGGCGGCCGGGAGGCAGCCTACGAGCAGTACTTC
CASSGGREAAYEQYF
>TRBD1|TRBV14|TRBJ2-7|.
TGTGCCAGCAGCCAAATACAGGGGCCAGCCTACGAGCAGTACTTC
CASSQIQGPAYEQYF
>TRBD2|TRBV25-1|TRBJ2-5|.
TGTGCCAGCAGTAGACTAGCGGGGGGGCAAGAGACCCAGTACTTC
CASSRLAGGQETQYF
>.|TRBV13|TRBJ2-3|.
TGTGCCAGCAGCTTAGCATCCAGCACAGATACGCAGTATTTT
CASSLASSTDTQYF
>.|TRBV27|TRBJ1-2|.
TGTGCCAGCAGTCCTCGCCCCGTCTATGGCTACACCTTC
CASSPRPVYGYTF
>TRBD1|TRBV28|TRBJ1-5|.
TGTGCCAGCAGCCCGACAGGGGATGGGGAGCCCCAGCATTTT
CASSPTGDGEPQHF
>TRBD1|TRBV7-9|TRBJ1-2|once
TGTGCCAGCAGCTTAGGGCCAGGGGGCACAGATGGCTACACCTTC
CASSLGPGGTDGYTF
>.|TRBV13|TRBJ1-1|.
TGTGCCAGCAGCTACCCCCAACGGAGGGGCACTGAAGCTTTCTTT
CASSYPQRRGTEAFF
>.|TRBV4-2|TRBJ2-2|.
TGTGCCAGCAGCCAAGGTTCCGGGGAGCTGTTTTTT
CASSQGSGELFF
>.|TRBV10-3|TRBJ1-5|.
TGTGCCATCAGTGAGGGGGATGATTTCAATCAGCCCCAGCATTTT
CAISEGDDFNQPQHF
>TRBD1|TRBV6-1|TRBJ1-2|.
TGTGCCAGCAGTGAAGACACAGGGGTGAACTATGGCTACACCTTC
CASSEDTGVNYGYTF
>.|TRBV30|TRBJ1-6|.
TGTGCCTGGAGAGCCCCCAGGGATCGCTCCTATAATTCACCCCTCCACTTT
CAWRAPRDRSYNSPLHF
>TRBD1|TRBV4-1|TRBJ1-5|.
TGCGCCAGCAGCCAAGAAGGGGGCCCCGGTTATCAGCCCCAGCATTTT
CASSQEGGPGYQPQHF
>TRBD1|TRBV19|TRBJ1-6|.
TGTGCCAGTAGTATTCTCACAGGGGCCGATTCACCCCTCCACTTT
CASSILTGADSPLHF
>TRBD1|TRBV6-1|TRBJ2-3|once
TGTGCCAGCTCGCCTCGGGACAGGGTCACAGATACGCAGTATTTT
CASSPRDRVTDTQYF